This entry concerns a single TCR beta chain. The antigen it binds to is not known. No quality values exist for individual bases; no much larger clone is one base distant. One collaborating source in Seattle enrolled patients during active infection and followed them longitudinally through the course of disease. Collaborating institutions collected whole blood in K2EDTA tubes following their own protocols. Collaborator samples were shipped for TCRbeta analysis as frozen whole blood, isolated PBMCs, or DNA extracted from either sample type. These data belong to a study of blood T cell repertoires in COVID-19 (dated by TCRdb to the early 2020s). With regard to the full study: Collaborator samples came from the United States, Italy and Spain and covered acute and convalescent phases of COVID-19. A de-identified subject ID, COVID-19 status, age in years and sex were almost always included in the sample metadata. HLA class I and class II types, where available, came from metadata supplied by the sample provider rather than from assay-based typing. Subjects who had been exposed to COVID-19, were actively infected with it, or had recovered from it provided the deeply sampled blood TCRbeta repertoires that made up the dataset. The material from the prospective study consisted of cDNA or gDNA derived from T cells, B-cell-depleted T cells, or PBMCs. The repertoires were released in a freely available public database intended as a resource for research on the immune response to SARS-CoV-2. Samples came from the ongoing ImmuneRACE study (first 160 participants) plus 1,254 subjects from 6 global collaborators. Overall study outcomes, separate from this receptor: The quantity of clinical and demographic metadata differed by source and by participant and was supplied without curation.

TCRbeta CDR3 regions were amplified from genomic DNA using the immunoSEQ Assay, a bias-controlled multiplex PCR. The published analysis was carried out like this. Within the assay, amplification of reference gene primers was used to estimate how many nucleated cells each sample contained. To quantify the absolute abundance of each unique TCRbeta CDR3 rearrangement, sequence reads were collapsed and filtered. For each sample, productive Simpson clonality was calculated as the square root of Simpson's diversity index over productive rearrangements. In TCRdb, the immuneACCESS table is reduced to in-frame sequences with V and J assigned. These tables do not hold every clone; where another copy was compared, an unresolved V gene accounts for under half, and the others remain unexplained. The V and J calls and the clone size are those of that table, but D and trimming were determined from the DNA. This sample is represented by approximately 460,000 clones; 89% of them were singletons. The top ten constitute roughly 0.9% of the sample.

Unmatched junction bases come to 18, with V trimmed by 6 bases and J by 10 bases. The CDR3 numbers 16 residues from cysteine through phenylalanine. The CDR3 DNA has 48 bases and is translated from base 1. For CDR1 and CDR2, the germline V gene lists KGHSH and LQKENI. Sequencing used peripheral blood. The V and J genes are TRBV18 and TRBJ2-1; 7 of the junction bases match TRBD2. The sequence was obtained from a man between 18 and 35 years old with COVID-19, enrolled during active disease. The CDR3 reads CASSPRPSGDALEQFF. DNA sequence: TGTGCCAGCTCGCCTAGACCTAGCGGCGACGCCCTAGAGCAGTTCTTC. The reference TRBV18 and TRBJ2-1 proteins fill in what lies around the CDR3, so the full variable domain reads NAGVMQNPRHLVRRRGQEARLRCSPMKGHSHVYWYRQLPEEGLKFMVYLQKENIIDESGMPKERFSAEFPKEGPSILRIQQVVRGDSAAYFCASSPRPSGDALEQFFGPGTRLTVL.